One sample yielded the 30 T cell receptor beta chains listed below, sequenced in a study of shared clonotypes between healthy human individuals (dated by TCRdb to 2020 to 2022). The library was generated by the immunoSEQ multiplex PCR assay. What TCRdb holds here is the immuneACCESS table cut down to in-frame rearrangements. Part of the clones is not present; checked against another copy, under half of the missing clones reflect an unresolved V gene, and the others are unexplained. Across this sample there are about 330,000 clones, with about nine tenths seen only once. The top ten constitute 15% to 20% of the sample. Sequenced material: memory CD8+ T cells sorted from blood. Reading the label with the study, this specimen's cell subset or site is: CD45RO+ cells pooled with CCR7-negative TemRA cells. These receptors were collected from a man younger than 35 in good health.

J is TRBJ2-3 and V is TRBV27; 7 bases line up with TRBD1. This CDR3 region has 15 residues. From germline, CDR1 is MNHEY and CDR2 SMNVEV (reference sequence). V shed 3 bases, J shed 4 bases, and the junction held 7 bases outside the gene matches. DNA of the CDR3: TGTGCCAGCAGTTTTAGACAGGGTAGCCCAGATACGCAGTATTTT. Amino acids: CASSFRQGSPDTQYF.

This clone was picked up a small number of times. The V gene is TRBV2, the J gene TRBJ1-1, with D tentatively TRBD1 (5 bases). The CDR3 length is 15 residues. Trimming left V 1 base short and J 4 bases short, with 13 bases between. From germline, CDR1 is SNHLY and CDR2 FYNNEI. The CDR3 DNA is TGTGCCAGCAGTGAAGATTTTGGGGCGGGCACTGAAGCTTTCTTT. This translates into CASSEDFGAGTEAFF.

The J gene is TRBJ1-2, the V gene TRBV6-6; D gene unclear. The CDR3 sequence is 16 residues long. Germline V lookup: CDR1 MNHNY, CDR2 SVGAGI (reference sequence). V was pared by 0 bases and J by 4 bases, with 15 bases between. The CDR3 sequence is CASSYSNWGPVYGYTF. CDR3 DNA sequence: TGTGCCAGCAGTTACTCGAACTGGGGTCCCGTCTATGGCTACACCTTC.

The chain is built from TRBV5-1 and TRBJ1-1, with D unresolved. Trimming took 0 bases from V and 4 from J, leaving 13 bases between them. This CDR3 is 15 amino acids long. The germline V gene encodes CDR1 SGHRS and CDR2 YFSETQ. As DNA, the CDR3 is TGCGCCAGCAGCTTGGTTCATCAAACGGGCACTGAAGCTTTCTTT. Protein product: CASSLVHQTGTEAFF.

This chain uses TRBV6-4 with TRBJ2-5, with D hard to call. Trimming pared 0 bases from V and 5 bases from J, leaving 4 bases between. Germline V CDR1 and CDR2: MRHNA, SNTAGT. This CDR3 has 12 residues. DNA of the CDR3: TGTGCCAGCAGTGACTCGATGGAGACCCAGTACTTC. This gives the protein CASSDSMETQYF.

The chain has TRBV30 and TRBJ2-3, with 8 bases identical to TRBD2. The CDR3 spans 15 residues. Germline-derived CDR1 and CDR2 are GTSNPN and SVGIG (reference sequence). The ends lost 6 bases at V and 1 base at J; junction bases unmatched: 9. The CDR3 DNA reads TGTGCCTGTTACGGGCGGGGGGCCCGCACAGATACGCAGTATTTT. Residues: CACYGRGARTDTQYF.

This clone showed up just once. This chain connects TRBV11-2 to TRBJ2-7, with 8 bases identical to TRBD2. J was trimmed by 7 bases and V by 5 bases; bases with no gene match: 4. Looked up from germline, CDR1 is SGHAT and CDR2 is FQNNGV. The CDR3 length is 12 residues. The CDR3 bases are TGTGCCAGCAGCCATAGCGGGACGGAGCAGTACTTC. Protein: CASSHSGTEQYF.

The chain joins TRBV7-2 to TRBJ2-1; maybe TRBD1 (6 bases). Germline V CDR1 and CDR2: SGHTA, FQGNSA. Trimming took off 5 bases at V and 9 bases at J, with 11 bases between the two ends. This CDR3 region has 12 residues. The CDR3 loop is CASSPLDSEQFF. The CDR3 coding sequence is TGTGCCAGCAGCCCACTGGACAGTGAGCAGTTCTTC.

The CDR3 coding sequence is TGCGCCAGCAGCCAAGGACAGGGGGTTGGAGAAAAACTGTTTTTT. This codes for CASSQGQGVGEKLFF. The chain carries TRBV4-3 and TRBJ1-4; 9 bases align to TRBD1. Per the germline V gene, CDR1 is LGHNA and CDR2 is YSLEER. Trimming cost V 1 base and J 8 bases; bases outside gene matches: 5. This CDR3 spans 15 amino acids.

This chain uses TRBV7-8 with TRBJ2-1; 10 bases are a match to TRBD2. With 6 bases clipped from V and 5 bases from J, the junction kept 7 bases outside the gene matches. CDR3 length: 15 amino acids. Germline CDR1 reads SGHVS; CDR2 reads FQNEAQ. CDR3 sequence reads: CASRMWLAGDNEQFF. CDR3 coding DNA: TGTGCCAGCAGGATGTGGCTAGCGGGGGACAATGAGCAGTTCTTC.

The chain carries TRBV6-1 and TRBJ2-7; 9 positions match TRBD2. Trimming took 3 bases from V and 3 from J; bases not matched to a gene: 9. This CDR3 has 16 amino acids. The germline CDR1 and CDR2 sequences are MNHNS and SASEGT. Here the CDR3 DNA reads TGTGCCAGCAGTGACGCACTAGCGGGTCCTTTCTACGAGCAGTACTTC. Translation gives CASSDALAGPFYEQYF.

The rearrangement uses TRBV28 and TRBJ2-7, with TRBD2 as a possible D gene (6 bases). The germline V and J ends were trimmed by 2 bases and 3 bases, with 14 bases remaining between them. This CDR3 is built from 15 residues. CDR1 and CDR2 from the germline V gene are MDHEN and SYDVKM. The CDR3: CASSLPPLRGYEQYF. CDR3 DNA sequence: TGTGCCAGCAGTTTACCACCCCTGCGGGGCTACGAGCAGTACTTC.

The chain links TRBV27 to TRBJ2-2; possible D gene TRBD2, 6 bases. The ends were cut back, 5 bases at V and 5 bases at J, with 12 bases in the middle. The CDR3 length is 14 residues. The germline V gene encodes CDR1 MNHEY and CDR2 SMNVEV (reference sequence). The CDR3 DNA is TGTGCCAGCAGTCCAGCGGGCTTGACCGGGGAGCTGTTTTTT. It is translated as CASSPAGLTGELFF.

The chain employs TRBV7-2 and TRBJ1-6; weak D call: TRBD1 (5 bases). Deletions cut 4 bases from V and 1 base from J, with 14 bases between. CDR3 length equals 17 residues. Germline values: CDR1 SGHTA, CDR2 FQGNSA. CDR3 sequence reads: CASSSSIRVSYNSPLHF. DNA for the CDR3: TGTGCCAGCAGCTCGTCTATCAGGGTGTCCTATAATTCACCCCTCCACTTT.

The chain has TRBV9 and TRBJ1-2, with 9 bases that match TRBD1. The ends lost 3 bases at V and 2 bases at J; junction bases unmatched: 8. The CDR3 has 16 residues. The germline CDR1 and CDR2 sequences are SGDLS and YYNGEE. CDR3 amino acids: CASSDPRQGVNYGYTF. For the CDR3, the DNA is TGTGCCAGCAGCGACCCCCGACAGGGGGTAAACTATGGCTACACCTTC.

The J gene is TRBJ1-2, the V gene TRBV27, with D possibly TRBD1 on 6 matching bases. Germline V gives CDR1 MNHEY, CDR2 SMNVEV (reference sequence). The CDR3 length is 14 residues. Trimming took 2 bases from V and 5 from J, leaving 12 bases between them. CDR3: CASSLEGGGYGYTF. The CDR3 region has the DNA TGTGCCAGCAGTTTAGAAGGGGGAGGTTATGGCTACACCTTC.

Notes on this clone: Given a far larger clone just one base away, this is likely a sequencing read error. V gene TRBV6-1 combines with J gene TRBJ2-7, with D maybe TRBD1 (5 bases). There are 13 residues in the CDR3. Germline lookup yields CDR1 MNHNS and CDR2 SASEGT. Trimming removed 1 base from V and 2 bases from J, with 6 bases in between. The chain's CDR3 is CASSEGQTYEQYF. The CDR3 region has the DNA TGTGCCAGCAGTGAAGGACAGACCTACGAGCAGTACTTC.

This chain joins TRBV7-9 and TRBJ1-2; D ambiguous. The CDR3 sequence is 13 residues long. The V end lost 0 bases, the J end lost 8 bases, and 10 bases lay between the germline ends. Germline CDR1 and CDR2: SEHNR and FQNEAQ (reference sequence). CDR3 DNA: TGTGCCAGCAGCTTAGCTCTTGGGAACGGCTACACCTTC. Translation: CASSLALGNGYTF.

The CDR3: CASSLALAGGLDTQYF. CDR3 DNA sequence: TGTGCCAGCAGCTTGGCCCTAGCGGGGGGCCTAGATACGCAGTATTTT. This rearrangement joins TRBV5-6 to TRBJ2-3; TRBD2 aligns across 11 bases. Trimming at V came to 0 bases and at J to 5 bases, leaving 5 bases not matched to a gene. This CDR3 contains 16 residues. Germline V gives CDR1 SGHDT, CDR2 YYEEEE.

The chain links TRBV4-1 to TRBJ2-1; the D gene is possibly TRBD2 (5 bases). In germline, CDR1 is MGHRA, CDR2 YSYEKL. This CDR3 is 19 amino acids long. V lost 0 bases to trimming and J lost 0 bases, with 18 bases between them. The DNA for the CDR3 is TGCGCCAGCAGCCAAGATCCCCATCAGACTATAAGCTCCTACAATGAGCAGTTCTTC. Translating gives CASSQDPHQTISSYNEQFF.

V gene TRBV7-9 combines with J gene TRBJ2-5, with D unresolved. CDR3 length: 17 residues. V dropped 2 bases and J dropped 5 bases, with 21 bases sitting between them. CDR1 is SEHNR and CDR2 is FQNEAQ in the germline V gene (reference sequence). CDR3 nucleotide sequence: TGTGCCAGCAGCTTATTCATTTTGCGATTATTTTCGGAGACCCAGTACTTC. It specifies CASSLFILRLFSETQYF.

The rearrangement uses TRBV7-8 and TRBJ2-5; D ambiguous. Trimming cost V 1 base and J 5 bases, with 8 bases left between them. The CDR3 is 13 residues long. CDR1 and CDR2 from the germline V gene are SGHVS and FQNEAQ. CDR3 in DNA: TGTGCCAGCAGCTTAGAAAAGACGGAGACCCAGTACTTC. It is translated as CASSLEKTETQYF. The full variable domain, in which reference TRBV7-8 and TRBJ2-5 provide the parts outside the CDR3, is GAGVSQSPRYKVAKRGQDVALRCDPISGHVSLFWYQQALGQGPEFLTYFQNEAQLDKSGLPSDRFFAERPEGSVSTLKIQRTQQEDSAVYLCASSLEKTETQYFGPGTRLLVL.

J is TRBJ2-7 and V is TRBV5-6; D is unresolved. The CDR3 has 13 residues. Trimming took 0 bases from V and 5 from J, leaving 9 bases between them. Germline CDR1 and CDR2: SGHDT and YYEEEE. CDR3 DNA sequence: TGTGCCAGCAGCTTGGCCGTCGGTCACGAGCAGTACTTC. Its protein product is CASSLAVGHEQYF. Filled out from reference TRBV5-6 and TRBJ2-7, the complete variable domain reads DAGVTQSPTHLIKTRGQQVTLRCSPKSGHDTVSWYQQALGQGPQFIFQYYEEEERQRGNFPDRFSGHQFPNYSSELNVNALLLGDSALYLCASSLAVGHEQYFGPGTRLTVT.

This clone was detected a few times. The chain combines TRBV10-1 with TRBJ1-1; no reliable D call. The CDR3 totals 13 residues. Germline V gives CDR1 WNHNN, CDR2 SYGVQD (reference sequence). Trimming removed 2 bases from V and 5 bases from J, with 9 bases in between. DNA for the CDR3: TGCGCCAGCAGTGAGGACCTCGCTACTGAAGCTTTCTTT. This gives the protein CASSEDLATEAFF.

The J gene is TRBJ2-7, the V gene TRBV9, with 7 bases lining up with TRBD2. Germline V gene data show CDR1 as SGDLS and CDR2 as YYNGEE. The CDR3 contains 16 residues. Losses at the gene ends were 5 bases for V and 0 bases for J; bases not matched to a gene: 11. CDR3 loop: CASSLGEGILSYEQYF. CDR3 coding DNA: TGTGCCAGCAGTCTAGGGGAGGGTATCCTCTCCTACGAGCAGTACTTC.

This chain's CDR3 is CASSEEGDTFVYGYTF. CDR3 DNA: TGTGCCAGCAGTGAAGAGGGGGACACTTTTGTCTATGGCTACACCTTC. The chain carries TRBV2 and TRBJ1-2; D perhaps matches TRBD1 (6 bases). This CDR3 comprises 16 residues. The V and J ends lost 1 base and 4 bases respectively, with 16 bases between them. Germline assignment: CDR1 SNHLY and CDR2 FYNNEI.

The chain employs TRBV5-1 and TRBJ1-3; D is ambiguous. V was pared by 1 base and J by 8 bases, with 10 bases between. From germline, CDR1 is SGHRS and CDR2 YFSETQ. This CDR3 has 13 amino acids. The chain's CDR3 is CASSLFLGDTIYF. As DNA, the CDR3 is TGCGCCAGCAGCTTGTTCCTTGGCGACACCATATATTTT.

The V gene is TRBV7-6, the J gene TRBJ2-7; 7 nucleotides align to TRBD2. Trimming cost V 3 bases and J 2 bases; bases outside gene matches: 10. The CDR3 is 16 amino acids. Germline values: CDR1 SGHVS, CDR2 FNYEAQ. As DNA, the CDR3 is TGTGCCAGCAGCTTCGGTCAAGGACTAGAAGCCTACGAGCAGTACTTC. Protein: CASSFGQGLEAYEQYF.

The rearrangement joins TRBV6-1 to TRBJ1-2; no clear D. Germline V gene data show CDR1 as MNHNS and CDR2 as SASEGT. This CDR3 has 15 amino acids. V lost 3 bases and J 4 bases, leaving 15 bases between the germline ends. The CDR3 DNA reads TGTGCCAGCAGTGATAATCCAGGACGCGTCTATGGCTACACCTTC. Translated: CASSDNPGRVYGYTF.

The gene calls are TRBV7-9 and TRBJ2-2; TRBD2 might be the D (5 bases). The CDR3 runs to 14 residues. Germline assignment: CDR1 SEHNR and CDR2 FQNEAQ (reference sequence). Trimming shortened V by 4 bases and J by 4 bases, and 10 bases separated the two germline ends. CDR3 DNA sequence: TGTGCCAGCAGCTCCCGGGAAACCACCGGGGAGCTGTTTTTT. It specifies CASSSRETTGELFF.